This TCR beta chain derives from a study of shared clonotypes between healthy human individuals. The test was conducted at deep level. TCRdb's table, derived via immunoSEQ multiplex PCR, lists solely in-frame clones and lacks some. The sample carries roughly 1,800,000 clones, about 95% recorded once. In the naive CD8 group, cells lacked CD45RO and were positively selected for CCR7, so terminally differentiated effector memory CD45RA+ cells were left out. CDR1 MNHEY and CDR2 SMNVEV come from the germline V gene (reference sequence). CDR3 length equals 14 residues. V lost 1 base and J 5 bases, leaving 9 bases between the germline ends.

The source is a man aged 18-30 years in good health. V gene TRBV27 combines with J gene TRBJ2-1; D tentatively reads TRBD1 or TRBD2 (5 bases each). Sequencing was done on a sample of naive CD8+ T cells sorted from blood. Written as DNA, the CDR3 is TGTGCCAGCAGTTTATTGGGGGTTAACAATGAGCAGTTCTTC. Translation: CASSLLGVNNEQFF.